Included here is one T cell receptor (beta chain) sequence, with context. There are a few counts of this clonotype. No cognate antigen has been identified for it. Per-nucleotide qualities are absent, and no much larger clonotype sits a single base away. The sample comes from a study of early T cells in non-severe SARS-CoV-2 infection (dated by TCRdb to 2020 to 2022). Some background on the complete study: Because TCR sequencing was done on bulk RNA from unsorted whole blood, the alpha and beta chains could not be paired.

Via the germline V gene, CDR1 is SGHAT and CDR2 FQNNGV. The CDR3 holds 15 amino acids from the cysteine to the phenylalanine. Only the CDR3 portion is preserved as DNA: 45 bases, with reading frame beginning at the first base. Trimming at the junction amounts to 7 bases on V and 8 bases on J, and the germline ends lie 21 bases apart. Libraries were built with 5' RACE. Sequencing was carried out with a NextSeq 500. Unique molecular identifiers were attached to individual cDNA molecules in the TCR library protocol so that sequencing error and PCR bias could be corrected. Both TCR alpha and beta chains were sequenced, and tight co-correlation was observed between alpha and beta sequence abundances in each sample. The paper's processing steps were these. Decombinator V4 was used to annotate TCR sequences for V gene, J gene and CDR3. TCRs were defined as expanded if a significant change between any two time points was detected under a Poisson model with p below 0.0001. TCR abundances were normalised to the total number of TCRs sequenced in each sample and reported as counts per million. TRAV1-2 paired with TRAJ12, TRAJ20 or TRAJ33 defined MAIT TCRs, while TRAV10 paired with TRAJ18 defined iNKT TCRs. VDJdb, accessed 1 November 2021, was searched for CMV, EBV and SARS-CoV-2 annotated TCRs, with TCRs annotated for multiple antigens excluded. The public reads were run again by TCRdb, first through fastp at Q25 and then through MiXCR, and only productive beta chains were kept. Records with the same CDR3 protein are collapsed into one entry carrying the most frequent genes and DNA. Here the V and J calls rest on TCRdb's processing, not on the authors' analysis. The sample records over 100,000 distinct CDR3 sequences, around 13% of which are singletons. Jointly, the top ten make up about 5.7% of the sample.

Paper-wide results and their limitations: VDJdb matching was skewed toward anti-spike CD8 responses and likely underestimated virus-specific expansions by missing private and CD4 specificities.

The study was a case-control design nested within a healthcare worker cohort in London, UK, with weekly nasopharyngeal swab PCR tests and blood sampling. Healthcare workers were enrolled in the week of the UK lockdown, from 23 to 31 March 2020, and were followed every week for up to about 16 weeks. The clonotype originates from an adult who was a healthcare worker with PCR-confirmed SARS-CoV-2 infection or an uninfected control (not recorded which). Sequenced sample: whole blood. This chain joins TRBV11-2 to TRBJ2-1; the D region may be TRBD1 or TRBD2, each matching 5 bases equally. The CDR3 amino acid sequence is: CASNPRGVGGHEQFF. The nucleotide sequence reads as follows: TGTGCCAGCAACCCGCGAGGGGTCGGTGGTCATGAGCAGTTCTTC. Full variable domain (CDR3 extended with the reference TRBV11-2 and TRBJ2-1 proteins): EAGVAQSPRYKIIEKRQSVAFWCNPISGHATLYWYQQILGQGPKLLIQFQNNGVVDDSQLPKDRFSAERLKGVDSTLKIQPAKLEDSAVYLCASNPRGVGGHEQFFGPGTRLTVL.